A selection of T cell receptor beta chains follows, all from one sample in a study of cytomegalovirus exposure and HLA in healthy donors. The protocol was immunoSEQ multiplex PCR, while the TCRdb copy is restricted to in-frame clones and leaves out a portion. The sample has some 120,000 clones; roughly 89% are singletons. The source material was PBMCs. The receptor source for this set is a man between 25 and 39 years old in good health and CMV-seronegative. The CDR3 runs from the conserved cysteine through the conserved F or W. Each record gives: D gene, V gene, clone size, J gene, CDR3 protein, CDR3 DNA. D genes are given only for firm matches. The listing skips clone size in some rows; elsewhere it reads once, few, many or a size class.

>.|TRBV19|.|TRBJ2-7
CASSIWGGQAIYEQYF
TGTGCCAGTAGTATATGGGGGGGACAGGCGATATACGAGCAGTACTTC
>TRBD1|TRBV15|.|TRBJ2-2
CATSAPGQGYTGELFF
TGTGCCACCAGCGCCCCGGGACAGGGGTACACCGGGGAGCTGTTTTTT
>.|TRBV5-4|.|TRBJ1-2
CASSLDNLGYTF
TGTGCCAGCAGCTTGGATAACCTAGGCTACACCTTC
>TRBD1|TRBV7-9|.|TRBJ1-6
CASSFTGTGGLGSPLHF
TGTGCCAGCAGCTTCACCGGGACAGGGGGCCTGGGCTCACCCCTCCACTTT
>.|TRBV2|.|TRBJ1-1
CASKRARATEAFF
TGTGCCAGCAAAAGGGCGAGGGCCACTGAAGCTTTCTTT
>TRBD1|TRBV18|.|TRBJ2-5
CASSSNRGETQYF
TGTGCCAGCTCATCGAACAGGGGGGAGACCCAGTACTTC
>TRBD1|TRBV4-2|.|TRBJ1-1
CASSPRQGMNTEAFF
TGTGCCAGCAGCCCTCGACAGGGAATGAACACTGAAGCTTTCTTT
>.|TRBV29-1|.|TRBJ1-5
CSVGRGANQPQHF
TGCAGCGTGGGCAGGGGCGCGAATCAGCCCCAGCATTTT
>TRBD1|TRBV6-5|.|TRBJ2-7
CASSYSYTGDYEQYF
TGTGCCAGCAGTTACTCGTATACAGGGGACTACGAGCAGTACTTC
>.|TRBV12-1|.|TRBJ1-6
CASSFRTGDSPLHF
TGTGCCAGCAGCTTCCGGACAGGAGATTCACCCCTCCACTTT
>.|TRBV11-1|.|TRBJ2-7
CASSLARTATYEQYF
TGTGCCAGCAGCTTAGCGCGGACAGCCACCTACGAGCAGTACTTC
>.|TRBV4-2|.|TRBJ1-1
CASSSRTGDEAFF
TGTGCCAGCAGCTCTAGGACTGGAGATGAAGCTTTCTTT
>TRBD1|TRBV27|once|TRBJ2-7
CASSRTGGTVEQYF
TGTGCCAGCAGTCGGACAGGGGGTACCGTTGAGCAGTACTTC
>.|TRBV7-9|once|TRBJ2-1
CASSPLRGGEQFF
TGTGCCAGCAGCCCTCTAAGGGGTGGAGAGCAGTTCTTC
>.|TRBV23-1|.|TRBJ2-3
CASSRGGATQYF
TGCGCCAGCAGTCGTGGGGGCGCAACGCAGTATTTT
>TRBD2|TRBV7-8|.|TRBJ2-3
CASSLPRLAGATDTQYF
TGTGCCAGCAGCTTACCCCGACTAGCGGGGGCCACAGATACGCAGTATTTT
>TRBD1|TRBV7-9|.|TRBJ2-5
CASSDNLGTGSETQYF
TGTGCCAGCAGCGATAACCTCGGGACAGGGTCGGAGACCCAGTACTTC
>TRBD1|TRBV10-3|.|TRBJ1-1
CAISERDSNTEAFF
TGTGCCATCAGTGAGCGGGACAGTAACACTGAAGCTTTCTTT
>.|TRBV2|.|TRBJ1-6
CASSNREEVPPLHF
TGTGCCAGCAGTAACAGGGAAGAGGTTCCACCCCTCCACTTT
>TRBD2|TRBV29-1|.|TRBJ2-7
CSVGERGGAYEQYF
TGCAGCGTTGGGGAGCGCGGGGGGGCTTACGAGCAGTACTTC
>.|TRBV11-2|.|TRBJ2-3
CASSFRGSDGDTQYF
TGTGCCAGCAGCTTCCGGGGTAGCGACGGAGATACGCAGTATTTT
>TRBD2|TRBV28|.|TRBJ2-1
CASSRTSMDEQFF
TGTGCCAGCAGTCGGACTAGCATGGATGAGCAGTTCTTC
>TRBD1|TRBV5-1|.|TRBJ2-5
CASEDRAKTQYF
TGCGCCAGCGAGGACAGGGCGAAGACCCAGTACTTC
>TRBD1|TRBV19|.|TRBJ2-1
CASSWTGGFDEQFF
TGTGCCAGTAGTTGGACAGGGGGCTTTGATGAGCAGTTCTTC
>.|TRBV7-9|.|TRBJ1-4
CASSLNRARVNEKLFF
TGTGCCAGCAGCTTAAACAGGGCAAGAGTTAATGAAAAACTGTTTTTT
>TRBD2|TRBV6-1|.|TRBJ2-1
CASSRTGGNEQFF
TGTGCCAGCAGTCGAACGGGGGGGAATGAGCAGTTCTTC
>TRBD1|TRBV19|.|TRBJ1-2
CASSHDRGGGYGYTF
TGTGCCAGTAGCCACGACAGGGGCGGAGGGTATGGCTACACCTTC
>.|TRBV18|.|TRBJ2-1
CASSPDLTRRLYYNEQFF
TGTGCCAGCTCACCAGATCTTACTAGGCGATTGTACTACAATGAGCAGTTCTTC
>.|TRBV4-1|.|TRBJ1-1
CASSQEFPPMNTEAFF
TGCGCCAGCAGCCAAGAATTTCCCCCCATGAACACTGAAGCTTTCTTT
>TRBD2|TRBV19|.|TRBJ2-5
CASSMGTTKETQYF
TGTGCCAGTAGTATGGGGACTACAAAAGAGACCCAGTACTTC
>.|TRBV11-2|.|TRBJ1-1
CASSLVPAGGENTEAFF
TGTGCCAGCAGCTTAGTCCCCGCGGGCGGGGAGAACACTGAAGCTTTCTTT
>.|TRBV19|.|TRBJ1-1
CASSTPNRMGNTEAFF
TGTGCCAGTAGTACCCCAAACAGGATGGGGAACACTGAAGCTTTCTTT
>.|TRBV28|.|TRBJ2-1
CASSLPEDKNNEQFF
TGTGCCAGCAGTTTACCAGAAGACAAAAACAATGAGCAGTTCTTC
>TRBD2|TRBV2|.|TRBJ2-5
CASSELGGETQYF
TGTGCCAGCAGTGAATTGGGGGGGGAGACCCAGTACTTC
>TRBD1|TRBV6-4|few|TRBJ2-1
CASSDSDRNEQFF
TGTGCCAGCAGTGACTCGGACAGGAATGAGCAGTTCTTC
>.|TRBV7-9|.|TRBJ1-1
CASSSPTGINTEAFF
TGTGCCAGCAGCTCCCCTACAGGGATTAACACTGAAGCTTTCTTT
>.|TRBV6-1|.|TRBJ1-1
CASSEALGLNTEAFF
TGTGCCAGCAGTGAAGCGCTCGGGTTGAACACTGAAGCTTTCTTT
>.|TRBV6-1|.|TRBJ1-4
CASNRVGWTNEKLFF
TGTGCCAGCAACAGGGTGGGGTGGACTAATGAAAAACTGTTTTTT
>.|TRBV18|.|TRBJ1-3
CASSRAGARGNTIYF
TGTGCCAGCTCACGGGCTGGGGCACGTGGAAACACCATATATTTT
>TRBD1|TRBV27|.|TRBJ1-1
CASSEDRAVEAFF
TGTGCCAGCAGTGAGGACAGGGCGGTTGAAGCTTTCTTT
>.|TRBV5-1|.|TRBJ1-6
CASSRLSSYNSPLHF
TGCGCCAGCAGCCGCCTGAGCTCCTATAATTCACCCCTCCACTTT
>.|TRBV5-6|.|TRBJ2-1
CASSQRGQIHYNEQFF
TGTGCCAGCAGCCAAAGAGGACAGATCCATTACAATGAGCAGTTCTTC
>TRBD1|TRBV5-1|.|TRBJ2-2
CASSRTTGANTGELFF
TGCGCCAGCAGTCGTACGACAGGGGCAAACACCGGGGAGCTGTTTTTT
>.|TRBV7-9|.|TRBJ2-2
CASSLTETGELFF
TGTGCCAGCAGCTTGACAGAAACCGGGGAGCTGTTTTTT
>TRBD1|TRBV2|.|TRBJ1-4
CASRMDRSNEKLFF
TGTGCCAGCAGAATGGACAGGTCTAATGAAAAACTGTTTTTT
>TRBD1|TRBV9|.|TRBJ2-7
CASSVDNRGNEQYF
TGTGCCAGCAGCGTAGATAACAGGGGCAACGAGCAGTACTTC